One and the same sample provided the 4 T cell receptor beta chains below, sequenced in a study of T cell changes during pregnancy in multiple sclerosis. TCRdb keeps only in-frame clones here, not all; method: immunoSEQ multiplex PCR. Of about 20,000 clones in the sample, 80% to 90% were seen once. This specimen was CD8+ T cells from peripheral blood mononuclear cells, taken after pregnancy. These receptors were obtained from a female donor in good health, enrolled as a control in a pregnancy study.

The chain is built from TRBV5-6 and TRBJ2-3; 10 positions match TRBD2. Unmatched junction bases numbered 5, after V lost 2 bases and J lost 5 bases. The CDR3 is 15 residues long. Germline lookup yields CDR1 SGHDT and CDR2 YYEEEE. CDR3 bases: TGTGCCAGCAGCTTATTACTAGCGGGGCTAGATACGCAGTATTTT. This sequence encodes CASSLLLAGLDTQYF.

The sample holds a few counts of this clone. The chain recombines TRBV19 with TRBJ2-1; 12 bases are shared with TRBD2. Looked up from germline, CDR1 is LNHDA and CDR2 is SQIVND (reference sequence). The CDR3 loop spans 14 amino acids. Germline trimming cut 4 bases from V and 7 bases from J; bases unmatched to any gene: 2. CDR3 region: CASSRLAGVNEQFF. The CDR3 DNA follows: TGTGCCAGTAGTAGACTAGCGGGAGTAAATGAGCAGTTCTTC.

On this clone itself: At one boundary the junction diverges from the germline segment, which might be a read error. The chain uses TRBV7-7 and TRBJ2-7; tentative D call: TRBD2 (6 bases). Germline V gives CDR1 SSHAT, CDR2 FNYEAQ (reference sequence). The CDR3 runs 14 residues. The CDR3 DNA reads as TGTGCTAGCAGCTTGCGGGAAATTGGCTACGAGCAGTACTTC. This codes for CASSLREIGYEQYF.

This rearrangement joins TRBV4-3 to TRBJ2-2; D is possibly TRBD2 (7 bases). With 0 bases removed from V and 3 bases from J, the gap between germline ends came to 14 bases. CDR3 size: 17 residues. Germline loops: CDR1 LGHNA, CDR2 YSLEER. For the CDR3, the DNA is TGCGCCAGCAGCCAAGAAGGTCGCGGGGGCTACACCGGGGAGCTGTTTTTT. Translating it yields CASSQEGRGGYTGELFF.